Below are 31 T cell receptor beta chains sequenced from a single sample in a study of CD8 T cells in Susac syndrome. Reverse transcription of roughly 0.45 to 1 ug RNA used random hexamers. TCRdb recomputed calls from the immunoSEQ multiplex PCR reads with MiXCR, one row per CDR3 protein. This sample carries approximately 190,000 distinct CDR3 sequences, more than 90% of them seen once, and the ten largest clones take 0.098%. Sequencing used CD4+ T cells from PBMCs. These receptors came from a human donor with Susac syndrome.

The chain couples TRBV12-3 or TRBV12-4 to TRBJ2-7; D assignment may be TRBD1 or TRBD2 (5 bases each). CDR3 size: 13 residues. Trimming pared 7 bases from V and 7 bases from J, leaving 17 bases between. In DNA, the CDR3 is TGTGCCAGCACCGGGACCAGGGTCGGGGAGCAGTACTTC. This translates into CASTGTRVGEQYF.

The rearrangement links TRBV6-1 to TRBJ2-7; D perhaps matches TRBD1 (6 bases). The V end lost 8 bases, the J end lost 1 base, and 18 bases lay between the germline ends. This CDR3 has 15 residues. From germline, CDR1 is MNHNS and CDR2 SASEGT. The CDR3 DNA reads TGTGCCAGCGTTAGGACAGCCTTAGGGTCCTACGAGCAGTACTTC. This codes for CASVRTALGSYEQYF.

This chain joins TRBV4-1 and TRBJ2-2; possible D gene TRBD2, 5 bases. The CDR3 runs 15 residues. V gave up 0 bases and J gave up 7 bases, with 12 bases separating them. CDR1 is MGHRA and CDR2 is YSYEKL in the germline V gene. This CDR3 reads CASSQDRLANGELFF. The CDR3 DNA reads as TGCGCCAGCAGCCAAGATCGCCTAGCCAACGGGGAGCTGTTTTTT.

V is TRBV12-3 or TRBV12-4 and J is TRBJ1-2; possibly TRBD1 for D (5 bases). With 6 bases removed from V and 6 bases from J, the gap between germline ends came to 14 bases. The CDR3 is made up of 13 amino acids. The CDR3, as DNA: TGTGCCAGCAGCAGGGAGAATGAGGATGGCTACACCTTC. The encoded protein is CASSRENEDGYTF.

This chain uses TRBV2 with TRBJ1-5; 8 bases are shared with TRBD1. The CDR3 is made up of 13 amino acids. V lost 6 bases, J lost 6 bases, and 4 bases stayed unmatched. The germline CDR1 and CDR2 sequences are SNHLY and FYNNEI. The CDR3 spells CASRGQETQPQHF. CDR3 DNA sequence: TGTGCCAGCAGGGGACAGGAAACTCAGCCCCAGCATTTT.

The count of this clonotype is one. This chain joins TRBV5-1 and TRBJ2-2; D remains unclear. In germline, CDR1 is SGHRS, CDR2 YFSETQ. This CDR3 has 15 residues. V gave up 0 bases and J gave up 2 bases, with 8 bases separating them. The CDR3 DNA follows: TGCGCCAGCAGCTTGGTTATGGGAAACACCGGGGAGCTGTTTTTT. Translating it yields CASSLVMGNTGELFF.

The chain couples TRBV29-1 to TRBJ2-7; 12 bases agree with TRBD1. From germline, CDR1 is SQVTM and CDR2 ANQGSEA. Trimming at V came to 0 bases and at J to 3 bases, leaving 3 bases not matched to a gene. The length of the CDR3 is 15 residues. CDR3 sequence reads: CSVEEGQGALYEQYF. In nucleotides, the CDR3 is TGCAGCGTTGAAGAGGGACAGGGGGCCCTCTACGAGCAGTACTTC.

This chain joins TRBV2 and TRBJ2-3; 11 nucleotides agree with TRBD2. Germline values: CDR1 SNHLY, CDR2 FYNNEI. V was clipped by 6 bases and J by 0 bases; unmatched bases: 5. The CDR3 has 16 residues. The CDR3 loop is CASRRTSGRSTDTQYF. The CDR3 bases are TGTGCCAGCAGGCGGACTAGCGGGCGGAGCACAGATACGCAGTATTTT.

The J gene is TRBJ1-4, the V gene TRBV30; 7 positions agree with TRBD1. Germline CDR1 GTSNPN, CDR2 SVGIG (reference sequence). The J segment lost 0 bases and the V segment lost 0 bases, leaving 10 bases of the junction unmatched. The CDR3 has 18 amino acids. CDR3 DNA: TGTGCCTGGAGTGTTGGGGGGACAGCCTATGCAACTAATGAAAAACTGTTTTTT. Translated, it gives CAWSVGGTAYATNEKLFF.

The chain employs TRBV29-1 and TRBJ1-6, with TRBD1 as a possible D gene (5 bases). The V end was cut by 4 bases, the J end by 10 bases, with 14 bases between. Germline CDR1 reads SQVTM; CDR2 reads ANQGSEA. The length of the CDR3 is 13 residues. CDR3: CSVGDSAGSPLHF. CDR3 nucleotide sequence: TGCAGCGTTGGAGACAGCGCGGGGTCACCCCTCCACTTT.

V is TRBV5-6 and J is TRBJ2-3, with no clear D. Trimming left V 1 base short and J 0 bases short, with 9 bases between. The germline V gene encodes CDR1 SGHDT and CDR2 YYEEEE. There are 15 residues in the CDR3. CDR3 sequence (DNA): TGTGCCAGCAGCTTGACCGGTTCTAGCACAGATACGCAGTATTTT. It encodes CASSLTGSSTDTQYF.

The CDR3 DNA reads TGCGCCAGCAGCTTGGAAGGTTATGCAGCTTTCTTT. As protein: CASSLEGYAAFF. The chain links TRBV5-1 to TRBJ1-1, with D unclear. Trimming shortened V by 0 bases and J by 10 bases, and 10 bases separated the two germline ends. This CDR3 comprises 12 residues. The germline CDR1 and CDR2 sequences are SGHRS and YFSETQ. The full variable domain, its missing parts supplied by reference TRBV5-1 and TRBJ1-1, is KAGVTQTPRYLIKTRGQQVTLSCSPISGHRSVSWYQQTPGQGLQFLFEYFSETQRNKGNFPGRFSGRQFSNSRSEMNVSTLELGDSALYLCASSLEGYAAFFGQGTRLTVV.

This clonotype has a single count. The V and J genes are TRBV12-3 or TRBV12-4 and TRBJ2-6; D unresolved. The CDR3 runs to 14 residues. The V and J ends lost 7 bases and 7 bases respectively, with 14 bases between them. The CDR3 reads CASTHTFFANVLTF. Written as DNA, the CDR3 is TGTGCCAGCACCCACACCTTCTTCGCCAACGTCCTGACTTTC.

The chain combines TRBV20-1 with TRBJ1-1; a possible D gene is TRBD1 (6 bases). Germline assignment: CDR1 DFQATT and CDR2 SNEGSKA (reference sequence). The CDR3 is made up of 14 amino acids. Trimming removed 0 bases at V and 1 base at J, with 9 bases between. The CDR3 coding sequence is TGCAGTGCTAGAGACCCGACAGGGAACACTGAAGCTTTCTTT. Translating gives CSARDPTGNTEAFF.

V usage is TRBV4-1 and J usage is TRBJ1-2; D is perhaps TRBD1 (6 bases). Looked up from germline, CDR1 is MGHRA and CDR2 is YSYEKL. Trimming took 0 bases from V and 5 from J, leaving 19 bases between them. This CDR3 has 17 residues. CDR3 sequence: CASSQDHRTAQGYGYTF. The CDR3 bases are TGCGCCAGCAGCCAAGATCATCGGACAGCCCAGGGGTATGGCTACACCTTC.

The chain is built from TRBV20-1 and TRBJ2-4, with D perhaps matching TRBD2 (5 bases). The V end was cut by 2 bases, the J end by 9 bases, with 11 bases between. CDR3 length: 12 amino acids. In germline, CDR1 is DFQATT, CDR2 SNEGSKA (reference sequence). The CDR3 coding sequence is TGCAGTGCTAGATTTAGCGTCGGCATTCAGTACTTC. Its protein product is CSARFSVGIQYF.

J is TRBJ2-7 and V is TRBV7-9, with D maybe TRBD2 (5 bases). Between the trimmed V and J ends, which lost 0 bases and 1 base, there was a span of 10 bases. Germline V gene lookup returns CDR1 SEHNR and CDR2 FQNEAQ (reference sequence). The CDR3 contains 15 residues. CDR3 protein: CASSLASRVSYEQYF. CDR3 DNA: TGTGCCAGCAGCTTAGCGTCGAGGGTGTCCTACGAGCAGTACTTC.

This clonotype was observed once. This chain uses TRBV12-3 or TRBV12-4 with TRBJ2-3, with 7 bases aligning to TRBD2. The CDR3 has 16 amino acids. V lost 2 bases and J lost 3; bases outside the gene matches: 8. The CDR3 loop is CASSLRSSGLTDTQYF. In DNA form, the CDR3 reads TGTGCCAGCAGTTTAAGGTCTAGCGGACTAACAGATACGCAGTATTTT.

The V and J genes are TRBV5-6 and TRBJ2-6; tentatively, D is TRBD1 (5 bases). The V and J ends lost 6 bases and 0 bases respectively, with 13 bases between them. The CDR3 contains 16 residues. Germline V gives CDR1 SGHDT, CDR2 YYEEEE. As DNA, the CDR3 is TGTGCCAGCACCCTGGGGCACCTCTCTGGGGCCAACGTCCTGACTTTC. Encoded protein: CASTLGHLSGANVLTF.

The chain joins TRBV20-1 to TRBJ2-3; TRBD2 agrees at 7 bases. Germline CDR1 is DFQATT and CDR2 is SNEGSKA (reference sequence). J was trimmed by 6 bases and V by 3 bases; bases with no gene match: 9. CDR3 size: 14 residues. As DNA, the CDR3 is TGCAGTGCTAGGACCGGACTAGGGGCCGATACGCAGTATTTT. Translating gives CSARTGLGADTQYF.

The CDR3 protein is CASSSQALADTQYF. DNA for the CDR3: TGTGCCAGCAGCTCCCAAGCTCTCGCAGATACGCAGTATTTT. The V gene is TRBV5-4, the J gene TRBJ2-3; D not resolved. CDR1 is SGHNT, CDR2 YYREEE, per germline (reference sequence). V dropped 3 bases and J dropped 4 bases, with 12 bases sitting between them. CDR3 size: 14 residues.

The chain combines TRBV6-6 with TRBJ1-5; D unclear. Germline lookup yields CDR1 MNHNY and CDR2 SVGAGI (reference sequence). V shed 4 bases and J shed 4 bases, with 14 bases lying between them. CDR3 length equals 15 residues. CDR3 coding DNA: TGTGCCAGCAGTTCCCGATCCCGGGGAAATCAGCCCCAGCATTTT. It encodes CASSSRSRGNQPQHF.

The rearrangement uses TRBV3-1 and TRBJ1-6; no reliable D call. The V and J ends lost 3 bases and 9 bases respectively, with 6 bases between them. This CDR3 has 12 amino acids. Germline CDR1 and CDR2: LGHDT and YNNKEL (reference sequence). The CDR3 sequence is CASSHGSSPLHF. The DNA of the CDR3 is TGTGCCAGCAGCCATGGGAGTTCACCCCTCCACTTT. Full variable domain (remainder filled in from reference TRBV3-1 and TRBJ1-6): DTAVSQTPKYLVTQMGNDKSIKCEQNLGHDTMYWYKQDSKKFLKIMFSYNNKELIINETVPNRFSPKSPDKAHLNLHINSLELGDSAVYFCASSHGSSPLHFGNGTRLTVT.

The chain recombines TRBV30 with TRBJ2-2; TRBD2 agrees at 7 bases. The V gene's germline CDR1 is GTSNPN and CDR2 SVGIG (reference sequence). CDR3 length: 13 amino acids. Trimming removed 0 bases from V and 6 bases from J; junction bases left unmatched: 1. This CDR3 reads CAWSVAGAGELFF. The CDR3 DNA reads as TGTGCCTGGAGTGTTGCGGGGGCCGGGGAGCTGTTTTTT.

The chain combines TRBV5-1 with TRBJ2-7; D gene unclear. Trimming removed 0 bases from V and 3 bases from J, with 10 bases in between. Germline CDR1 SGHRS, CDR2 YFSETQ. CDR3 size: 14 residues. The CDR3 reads CASSLEGYGYEQYF. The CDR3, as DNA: TGCGCCAGCAGCTTGGAAGGGTATGGCTACGAGCAGTACTTC.

Written as DNA, the CDR3 is TGCAGTGCTGCACGACAGGGCCAGTACAATGAGCAGTTCTTC. It codes for CSAARQGQYNEQFF. This chain links TRBV20-1 with TRBJ2-1; 7 positions agree with TRBD1. The CDR3 runs 14 residues. V lost 5 bases to trimming and J lost 4 bases; unmatched junction nucleotides: 8. Germline assignment: CDR1 DFQATT and CDR2 SNEGSKA (reference sequence).

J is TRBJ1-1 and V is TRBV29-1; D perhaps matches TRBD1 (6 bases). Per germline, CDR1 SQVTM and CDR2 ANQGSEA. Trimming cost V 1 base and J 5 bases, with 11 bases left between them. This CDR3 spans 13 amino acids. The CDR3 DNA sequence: TGCAGCGTTGAAGCCAGGGGAGGAACTGAAGCTTTCTTT. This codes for CSVEARGGTEAFF.

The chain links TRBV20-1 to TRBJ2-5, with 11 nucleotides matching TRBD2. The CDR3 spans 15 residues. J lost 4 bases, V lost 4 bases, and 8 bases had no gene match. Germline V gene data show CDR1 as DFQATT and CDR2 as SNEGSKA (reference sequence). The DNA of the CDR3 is TGCAGTGCTACCCCTAGCGGGGGGCCGGGAGAGACCCAGTACTTC. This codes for CSATPSGGPGETQYF.

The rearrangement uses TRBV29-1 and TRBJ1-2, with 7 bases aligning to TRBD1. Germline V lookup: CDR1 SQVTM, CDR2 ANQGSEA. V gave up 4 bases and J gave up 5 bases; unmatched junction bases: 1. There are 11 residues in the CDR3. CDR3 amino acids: CSVVGQYGYTF. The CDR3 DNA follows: TGCAGCGTTGTGGGACAGTATGGCTACACCTTC.

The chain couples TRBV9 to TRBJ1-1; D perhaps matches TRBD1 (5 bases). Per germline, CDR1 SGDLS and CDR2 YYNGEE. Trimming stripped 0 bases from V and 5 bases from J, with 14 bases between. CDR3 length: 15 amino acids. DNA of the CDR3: TGTGCCAGCAGCGTAGCCCCGGGGGGGGAGACTGAAGCTTTCTTT. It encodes CASSVAPGGETEAFF.

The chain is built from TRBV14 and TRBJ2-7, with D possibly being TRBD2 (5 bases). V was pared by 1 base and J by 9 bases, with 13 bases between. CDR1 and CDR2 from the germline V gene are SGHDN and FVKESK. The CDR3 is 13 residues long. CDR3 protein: CASSQVTTSGQYF. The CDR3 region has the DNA TGTGCCAGCAGCCAAGTTACAACAAGCGGGCAGTACTTC.